This T cell receptor beta chain comes out of a study of blood T cell repertoires in COVID-19. TCRdb's copy holds only in-frame clones and misses some; the assay was immunoSEQ multiplex PCR. This sample has roughly 140,000 clones, with 65% to 80% found just once. A few counts support this clone. Material: peripheral blood. The receptor was isolated from a man aged 55 to 70 with acute or convalescent COVID-19.

The CDR3 DNA reads as TGTGCCAGCAGTCTTGCGCGCGGGGAGCTGTTTTTT. The encoded protein is CASSLARGELFF. The chain employs TRBV6-5 and TRBJ2-2; D not resolved. V was pared by 5 bases and J by 7 bases, with 8 bases between. CDR1 and CDR2 from the germline V gene are MNHEY and SVGAGI. This CDR3 is 12 amino acids long.